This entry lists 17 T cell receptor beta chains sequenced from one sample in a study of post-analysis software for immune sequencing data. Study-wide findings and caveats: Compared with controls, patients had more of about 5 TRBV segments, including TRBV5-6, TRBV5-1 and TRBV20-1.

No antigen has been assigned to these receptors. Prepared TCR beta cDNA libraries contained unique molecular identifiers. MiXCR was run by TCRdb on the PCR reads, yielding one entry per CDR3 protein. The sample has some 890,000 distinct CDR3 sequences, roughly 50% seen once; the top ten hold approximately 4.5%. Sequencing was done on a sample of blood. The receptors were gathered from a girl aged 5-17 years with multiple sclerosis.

CDR3: CASSVEPQETQYF. CDR3 DNA sequence: TGTGCCAGCAGCGTAGAACCCCAAGAGACCCAGTACTTC. V usage is TRBV9 and J usage is TRBJ2-5; D is undetermined. V was pared by 0 bases and J by 1 base, with 4 bases between. Germline values: CDR1 SGDLS, CDR2 YYNGEE. This CDR3 spans 13 amino acids.

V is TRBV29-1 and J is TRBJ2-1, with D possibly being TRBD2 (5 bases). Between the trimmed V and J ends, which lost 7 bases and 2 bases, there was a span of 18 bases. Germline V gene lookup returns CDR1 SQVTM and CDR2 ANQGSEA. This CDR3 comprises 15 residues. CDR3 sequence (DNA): TGCAGCGCCGAGGGTCGGACCGCGGCCTACAATGAGCAGTTCTTC. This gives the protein CSAEGRTAAYNEQFF.

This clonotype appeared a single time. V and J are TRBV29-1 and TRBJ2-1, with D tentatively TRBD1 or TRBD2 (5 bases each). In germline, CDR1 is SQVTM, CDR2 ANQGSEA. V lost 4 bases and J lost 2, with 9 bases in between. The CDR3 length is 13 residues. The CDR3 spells CSVGDATYNEQFF. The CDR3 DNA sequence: TGCAGCGTTGGGGACGCGACCTACAATGAGCAGTTCTTC.

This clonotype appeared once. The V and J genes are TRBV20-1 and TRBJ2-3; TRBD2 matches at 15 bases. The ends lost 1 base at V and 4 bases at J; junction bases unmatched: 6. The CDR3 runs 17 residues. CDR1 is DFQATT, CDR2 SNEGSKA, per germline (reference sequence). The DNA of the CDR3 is TGCAGTGCTAGAGGATTTGGGACTAGCGGGAGGCCAGATACGCAGTATTTT. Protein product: CSARGFGTSGRPDTQYF.

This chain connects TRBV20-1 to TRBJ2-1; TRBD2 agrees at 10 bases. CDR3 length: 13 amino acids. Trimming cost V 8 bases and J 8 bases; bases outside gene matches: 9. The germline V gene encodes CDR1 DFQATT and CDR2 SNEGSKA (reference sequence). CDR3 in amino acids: CSTLGAGGDEQFF. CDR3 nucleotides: TGCAGTACGCTCGGAGCGGGAGGGGATGAGCAGTTCTTC.

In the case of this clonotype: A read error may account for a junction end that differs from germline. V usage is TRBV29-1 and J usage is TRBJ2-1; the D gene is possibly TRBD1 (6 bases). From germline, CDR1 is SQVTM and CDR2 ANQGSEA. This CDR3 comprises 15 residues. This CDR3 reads CSVEGWGLSCNEQFF. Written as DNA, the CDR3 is TGCAGCGTTGAAGGATGGGGGCTGTCCTGCAATGAGCAGTTCTTC.

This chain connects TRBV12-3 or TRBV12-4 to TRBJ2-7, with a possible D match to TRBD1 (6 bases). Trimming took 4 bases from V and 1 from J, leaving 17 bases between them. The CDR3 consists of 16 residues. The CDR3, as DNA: TGTGCCAGCAGTTCTCTAGGTCCGGGACAATCCTACGAGCAGTACTTC. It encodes CASSSLGPGQSYEQYF.

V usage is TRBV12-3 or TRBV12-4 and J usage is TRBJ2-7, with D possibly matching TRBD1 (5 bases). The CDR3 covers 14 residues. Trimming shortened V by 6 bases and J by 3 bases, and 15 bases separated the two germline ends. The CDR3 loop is CASSRDQGSYEQYF. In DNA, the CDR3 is TGTGCCAGCAGCAGAGATCAGGGTAGCTACGAGCAGTACTTC.

CDR3 residues: CASKPRGPGLADHYEQYF. The CDR3 region has the DNA TGTGCCAGCAAGCCTAGGGGACCGGGACTAGCGGATCACTACGAGCAGTACTTC. V and J are TRBV28 and TRBJ2-4; TRBD2 aligns across 11 bases. The better agreement between TRBJ2-7 and the DNA end casts doubt on the J call. This CDR3 contains 18 residues. The germline V gene has CDR1 MDHEN and CDR2 SYDVKM.

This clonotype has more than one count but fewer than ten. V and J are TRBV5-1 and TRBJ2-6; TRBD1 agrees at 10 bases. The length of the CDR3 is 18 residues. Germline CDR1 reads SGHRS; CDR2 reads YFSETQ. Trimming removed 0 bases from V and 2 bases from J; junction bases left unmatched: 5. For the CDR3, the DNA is TGCGCCAGCAGCTTGGTGACAGGGGGCCTCACTGGGGCCAACGTCCTGACTTTC. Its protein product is CASSLVTGGLTGANVLTF.

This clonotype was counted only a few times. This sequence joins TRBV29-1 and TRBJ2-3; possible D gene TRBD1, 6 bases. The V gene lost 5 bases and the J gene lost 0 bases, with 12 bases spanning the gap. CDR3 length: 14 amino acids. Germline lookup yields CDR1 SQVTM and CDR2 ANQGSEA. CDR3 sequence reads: CSVNAGASTDTQYF. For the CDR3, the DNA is TGCAGCGTTAATGCAGGGGCCAGCACAGATACGCAGTATTTT.

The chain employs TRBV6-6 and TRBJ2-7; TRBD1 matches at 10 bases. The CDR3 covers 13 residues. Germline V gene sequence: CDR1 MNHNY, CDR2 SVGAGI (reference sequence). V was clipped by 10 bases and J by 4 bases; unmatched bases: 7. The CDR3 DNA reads TGTGCCAACTGGAGGGACAGGGGATACGAGCAGTACTTC. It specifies CANWRDRGYEQYF.

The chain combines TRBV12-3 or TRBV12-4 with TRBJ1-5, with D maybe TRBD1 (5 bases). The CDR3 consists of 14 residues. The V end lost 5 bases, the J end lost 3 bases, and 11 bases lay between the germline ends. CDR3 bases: TGTGCCAGCAGTACAGACAGTTACAATCAGCCCCAGCATTTT. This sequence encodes CASSTDSYNQPQHF.

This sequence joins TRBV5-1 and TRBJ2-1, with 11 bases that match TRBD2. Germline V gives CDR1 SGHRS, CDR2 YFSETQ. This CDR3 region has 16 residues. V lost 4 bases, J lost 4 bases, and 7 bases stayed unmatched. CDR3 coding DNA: TGCGCCAGCAGCCAGGGGACTAGCGGCAGATACAATGAGCAGTTCTTC. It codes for CASSQGTSGRYNEQFF.

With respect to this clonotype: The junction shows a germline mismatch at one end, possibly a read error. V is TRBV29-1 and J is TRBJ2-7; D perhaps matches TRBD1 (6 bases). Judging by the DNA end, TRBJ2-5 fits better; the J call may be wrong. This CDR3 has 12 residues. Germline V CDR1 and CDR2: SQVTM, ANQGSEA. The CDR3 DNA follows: TGCAGCGGGGGACAAAACCAAGGGACCCAGTACTTC. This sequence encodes CSGGQNQGTQYF.

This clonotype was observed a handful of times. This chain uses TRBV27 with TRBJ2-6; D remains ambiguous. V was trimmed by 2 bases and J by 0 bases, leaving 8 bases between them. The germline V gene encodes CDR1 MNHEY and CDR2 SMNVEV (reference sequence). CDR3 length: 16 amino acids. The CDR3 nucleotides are TGTGCCAGCAGTTTAGGCCAACCCTCTGGGGCCAACGTCCTGACTTTC. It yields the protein CASSLGQPSGANVLTF.

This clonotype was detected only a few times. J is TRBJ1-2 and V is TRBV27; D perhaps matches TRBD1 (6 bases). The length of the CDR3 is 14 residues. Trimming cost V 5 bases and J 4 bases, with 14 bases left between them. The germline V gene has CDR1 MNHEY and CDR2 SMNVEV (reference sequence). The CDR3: CASSPRTDFYGYTF. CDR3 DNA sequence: TGTGCCAGCAGTCCGAGGACAGATTTCTATGGCTACACCTTC.